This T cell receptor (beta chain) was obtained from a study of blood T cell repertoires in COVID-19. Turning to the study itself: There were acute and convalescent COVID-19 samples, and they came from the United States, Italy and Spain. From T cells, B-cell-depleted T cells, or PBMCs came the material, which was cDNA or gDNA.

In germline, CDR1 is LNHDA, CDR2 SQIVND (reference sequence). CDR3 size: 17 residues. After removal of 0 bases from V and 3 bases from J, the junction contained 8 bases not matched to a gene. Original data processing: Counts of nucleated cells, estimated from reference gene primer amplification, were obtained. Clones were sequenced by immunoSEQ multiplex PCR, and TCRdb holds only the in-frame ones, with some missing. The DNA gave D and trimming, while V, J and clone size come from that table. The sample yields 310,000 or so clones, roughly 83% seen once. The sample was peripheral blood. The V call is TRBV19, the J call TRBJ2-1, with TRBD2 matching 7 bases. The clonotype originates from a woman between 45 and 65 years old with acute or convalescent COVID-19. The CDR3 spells CASSIEGRLADYNEQFF. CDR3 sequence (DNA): TGTGCCAGTAGTATAGAAGGGAGGCTAGCGGACTACAATGAGCAGTTCTTC.